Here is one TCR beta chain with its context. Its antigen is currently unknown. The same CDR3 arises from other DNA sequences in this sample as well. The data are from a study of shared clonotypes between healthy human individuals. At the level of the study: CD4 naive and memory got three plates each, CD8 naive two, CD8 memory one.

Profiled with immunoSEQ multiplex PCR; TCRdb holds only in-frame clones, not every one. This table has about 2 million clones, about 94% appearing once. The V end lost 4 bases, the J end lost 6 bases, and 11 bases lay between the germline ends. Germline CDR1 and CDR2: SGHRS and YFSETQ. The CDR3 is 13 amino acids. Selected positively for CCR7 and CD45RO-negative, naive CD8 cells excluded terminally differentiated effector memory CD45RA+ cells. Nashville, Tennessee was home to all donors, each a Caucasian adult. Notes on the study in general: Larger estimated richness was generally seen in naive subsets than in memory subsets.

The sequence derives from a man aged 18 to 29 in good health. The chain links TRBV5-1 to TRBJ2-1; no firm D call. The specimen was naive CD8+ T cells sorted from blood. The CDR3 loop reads CASSLDGANEQFF. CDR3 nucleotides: TGCGCCAGCAGCCTGGACGGAGCCAATGAGCAGTTCTTC.